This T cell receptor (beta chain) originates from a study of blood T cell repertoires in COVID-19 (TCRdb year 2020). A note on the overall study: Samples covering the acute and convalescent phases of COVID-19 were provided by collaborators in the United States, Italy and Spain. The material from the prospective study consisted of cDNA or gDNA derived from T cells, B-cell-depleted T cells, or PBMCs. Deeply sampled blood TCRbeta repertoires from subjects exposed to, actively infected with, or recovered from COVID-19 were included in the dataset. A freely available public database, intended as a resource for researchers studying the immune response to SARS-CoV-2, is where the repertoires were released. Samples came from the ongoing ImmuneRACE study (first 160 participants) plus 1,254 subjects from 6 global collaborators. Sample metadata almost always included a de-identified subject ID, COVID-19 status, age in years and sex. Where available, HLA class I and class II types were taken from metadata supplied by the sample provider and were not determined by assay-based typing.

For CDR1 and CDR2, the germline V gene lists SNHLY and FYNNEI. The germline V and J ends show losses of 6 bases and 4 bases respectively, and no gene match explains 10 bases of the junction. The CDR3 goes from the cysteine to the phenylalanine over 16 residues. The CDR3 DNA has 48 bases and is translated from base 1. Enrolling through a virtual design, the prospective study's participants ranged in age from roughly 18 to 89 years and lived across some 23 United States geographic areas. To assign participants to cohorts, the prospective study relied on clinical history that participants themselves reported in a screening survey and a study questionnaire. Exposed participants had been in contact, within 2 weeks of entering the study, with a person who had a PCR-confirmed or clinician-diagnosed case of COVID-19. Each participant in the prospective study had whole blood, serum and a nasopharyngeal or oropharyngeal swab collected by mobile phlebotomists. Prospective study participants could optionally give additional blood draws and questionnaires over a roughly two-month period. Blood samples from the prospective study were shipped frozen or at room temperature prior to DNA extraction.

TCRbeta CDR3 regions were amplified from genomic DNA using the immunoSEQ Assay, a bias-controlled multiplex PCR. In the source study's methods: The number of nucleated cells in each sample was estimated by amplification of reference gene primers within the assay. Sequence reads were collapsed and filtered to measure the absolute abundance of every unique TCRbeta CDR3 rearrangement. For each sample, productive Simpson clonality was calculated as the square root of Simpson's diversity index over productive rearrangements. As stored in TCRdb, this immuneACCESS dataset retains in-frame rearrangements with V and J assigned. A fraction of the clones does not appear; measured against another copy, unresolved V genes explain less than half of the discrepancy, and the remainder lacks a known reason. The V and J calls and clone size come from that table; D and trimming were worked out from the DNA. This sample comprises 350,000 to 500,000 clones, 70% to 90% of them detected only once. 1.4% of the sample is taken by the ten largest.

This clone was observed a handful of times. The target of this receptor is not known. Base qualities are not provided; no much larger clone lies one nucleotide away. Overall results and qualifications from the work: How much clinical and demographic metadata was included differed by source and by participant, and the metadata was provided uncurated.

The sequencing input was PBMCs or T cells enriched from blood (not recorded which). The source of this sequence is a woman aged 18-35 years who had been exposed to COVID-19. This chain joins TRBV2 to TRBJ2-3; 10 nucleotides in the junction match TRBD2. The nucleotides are TGTGCCAGCAGCCTCCGCTCTAGCGGGGGTTCAGATACGCAGTATTTT. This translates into CASSLRSSGGSDTQYF.